The sequence of this T cell receptor (beta chain) was determined in a study of blood T cell repertoires in COVID-19. About the study: Samples of COVID-19 (acute and convalescent) were obtained from the United States, Italy and Spain. PBMCs, B-cell-depleted T cells, or T cells were the source of the cDNA or gDNA that made up the material.

Clinical history as reported by participants underpinned cohort assignment. Authors' processing steps: Quantification of nucleated cells was approximated via reference gene primer amplification. Sequencing was performed with immunoSEQ multiplex PCR; in TCRdb, only in-frame clones are kept and a portion is missing. V, J and clone size were drawn from that table, and D and trimming were deduced from the DNA. The data contain about 270,000 clones, around 89% of them seen just once; the ten biggest clones take up 4.1%. Trimming cost V 0 bases and J 4 bases; bases outside gene matches: 8. Germline assignment: CDR1 MGHRA and CDR2 YSYEKL. This CDR3 is 16 amino acids long.

The specimen sequenced was PBMCs or T cells enriched from blood (not recorded which). The V call is TRBV4-1, the J call TRBJ1-1; TRBD1 matches at 7 bases. This TCR came from a woman in her twenties or thirties with acute COVID-19. DNA for the CDR3: TGCGCCAGCAGCCAAGAGAACAGGGGAATAGTCACTGAAGCTTTCTTT. Translation: CASSQENRGIVTEAFF.